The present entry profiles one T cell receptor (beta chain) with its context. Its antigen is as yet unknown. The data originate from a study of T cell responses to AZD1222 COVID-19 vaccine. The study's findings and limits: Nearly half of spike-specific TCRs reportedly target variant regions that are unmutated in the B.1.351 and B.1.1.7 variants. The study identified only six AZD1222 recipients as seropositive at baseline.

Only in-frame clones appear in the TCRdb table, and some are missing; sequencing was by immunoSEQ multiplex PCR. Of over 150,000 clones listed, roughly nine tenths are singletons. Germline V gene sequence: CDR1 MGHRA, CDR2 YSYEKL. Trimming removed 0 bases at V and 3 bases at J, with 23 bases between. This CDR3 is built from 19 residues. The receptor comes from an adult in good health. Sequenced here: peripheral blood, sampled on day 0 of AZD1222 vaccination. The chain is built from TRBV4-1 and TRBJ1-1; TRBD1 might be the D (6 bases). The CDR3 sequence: CASSQDGSWTARGDTEAFF. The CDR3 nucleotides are TGCGCCAGCAGCCAAGATGGCAGCTGGACAGCCCGTGGGGACACTGAAGCTTTCTTT.